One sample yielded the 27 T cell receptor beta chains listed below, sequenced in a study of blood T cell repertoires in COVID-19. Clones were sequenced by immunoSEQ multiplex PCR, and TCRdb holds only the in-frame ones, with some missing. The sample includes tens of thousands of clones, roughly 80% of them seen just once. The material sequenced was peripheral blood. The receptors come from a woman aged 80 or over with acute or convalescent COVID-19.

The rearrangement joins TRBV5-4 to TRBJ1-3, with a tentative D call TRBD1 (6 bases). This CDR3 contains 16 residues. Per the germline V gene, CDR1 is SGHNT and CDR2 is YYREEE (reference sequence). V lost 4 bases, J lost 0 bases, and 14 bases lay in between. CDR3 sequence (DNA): TGTGCCAGCAGCCGGGACATACCCAACTCTGGAAACACCATATATTTT. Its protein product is CASSRDIPNSGNTIYF.

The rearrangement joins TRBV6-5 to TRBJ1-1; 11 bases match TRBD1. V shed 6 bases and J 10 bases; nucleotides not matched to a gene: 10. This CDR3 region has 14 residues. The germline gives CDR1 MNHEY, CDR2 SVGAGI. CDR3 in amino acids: CASSADRGHLGAFF. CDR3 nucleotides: TGTGCCAGCAGCGCGGACAGGGGGCATTTGGGAGCTTTCTTT.

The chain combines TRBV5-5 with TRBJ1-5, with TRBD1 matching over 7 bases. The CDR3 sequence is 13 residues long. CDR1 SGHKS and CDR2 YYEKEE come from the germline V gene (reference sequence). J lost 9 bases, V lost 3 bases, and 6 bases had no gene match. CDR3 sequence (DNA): TGTGCCAGCAGCTCCCCTCAGGGGGGGCCCCAGCATTTT. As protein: CASSSPQGGPQHF.

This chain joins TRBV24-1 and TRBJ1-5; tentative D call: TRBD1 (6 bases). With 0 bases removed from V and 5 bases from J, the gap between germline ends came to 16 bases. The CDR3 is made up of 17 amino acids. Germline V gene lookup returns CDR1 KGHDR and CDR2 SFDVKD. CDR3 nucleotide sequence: TGTGCCACCAGTGATTTGACCGCGGGGGGGCACGATCAGCCCCAGCATTTT. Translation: CATSDLTAGGHDQPQHF.

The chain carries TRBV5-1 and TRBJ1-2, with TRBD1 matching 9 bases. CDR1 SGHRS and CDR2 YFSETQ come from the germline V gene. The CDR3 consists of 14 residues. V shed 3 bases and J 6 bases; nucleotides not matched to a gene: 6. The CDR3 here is CASSSGQGIDGYTF. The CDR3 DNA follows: TGCGCCAGCAGCTCTGGACAGGGGATTGATGGCTACACCTTC.

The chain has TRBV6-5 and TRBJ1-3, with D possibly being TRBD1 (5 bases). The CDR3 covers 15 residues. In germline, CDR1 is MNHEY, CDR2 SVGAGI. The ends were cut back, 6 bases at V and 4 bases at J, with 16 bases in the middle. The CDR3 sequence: CASRDLGRDGNTIYF. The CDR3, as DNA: TGTGCCAGCAGAGACCTCGGGAGGGACGGAAACACCATATATTTT.

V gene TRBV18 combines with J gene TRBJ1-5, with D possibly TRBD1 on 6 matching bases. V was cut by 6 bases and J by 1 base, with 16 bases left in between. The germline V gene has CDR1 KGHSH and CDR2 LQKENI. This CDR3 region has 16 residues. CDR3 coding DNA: TGTGCCAGCTCCCGACAACAGGGAGGGAGCAATCAGCCCCAGCATTTT. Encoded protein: CASSRQQGGSNQPQHF.

CDR3 nucleotides: TGTGCCAGCAGTCCCGTCGGGCTAGCGGGGGGGCCTAGGAATGAGCAGTTCTTC. Its protein product is CASSPVGLAGGPRNEQFF. This sequence joins TRBV27 and TRBJ2-1; 12 bases fit TRBD2. The trim removed 5 bases at V and 7 bases at J, leaving 15 bases unmatched. The CDR3 has 18 amino acids. The V gene's germline CDR1 is MNHEY and CDR2 SMNVEV (reference sequence).

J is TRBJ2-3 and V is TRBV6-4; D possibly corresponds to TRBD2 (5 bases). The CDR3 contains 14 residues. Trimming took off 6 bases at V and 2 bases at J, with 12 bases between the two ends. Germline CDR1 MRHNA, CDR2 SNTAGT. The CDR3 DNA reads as TGTGCCAGCAGCCGGGAAGAATTCACAGATACGCAGTATTTT. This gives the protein CASSREEFTDTQYF.

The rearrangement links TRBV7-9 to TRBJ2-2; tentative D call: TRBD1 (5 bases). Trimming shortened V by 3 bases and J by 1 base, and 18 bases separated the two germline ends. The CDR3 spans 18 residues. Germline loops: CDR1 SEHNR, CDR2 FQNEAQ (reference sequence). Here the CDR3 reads CASSLPYQGIWNTGELFF. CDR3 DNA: TGTGCCAGCAGCTTGCCATATCAGGGAATATGGAACACCGGGGAGCTGTTTTTT.

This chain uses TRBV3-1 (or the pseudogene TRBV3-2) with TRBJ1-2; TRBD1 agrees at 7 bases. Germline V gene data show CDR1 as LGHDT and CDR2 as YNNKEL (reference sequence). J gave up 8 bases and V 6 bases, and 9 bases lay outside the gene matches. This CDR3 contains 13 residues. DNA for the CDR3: TGTGCCAGCAGAGCCGGACAGGCAGGGGGCTACACCTTC. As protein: CASRAGQAGGYTF.

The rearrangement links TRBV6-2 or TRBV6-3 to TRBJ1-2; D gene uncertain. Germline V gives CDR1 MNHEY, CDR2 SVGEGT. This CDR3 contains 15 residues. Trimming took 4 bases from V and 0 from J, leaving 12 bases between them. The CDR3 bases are TGTGCCAGCAGTTCTGGGTCAACAGCTAACTATGGCTACACCTTC. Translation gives CASSSGSTANYGYTF.

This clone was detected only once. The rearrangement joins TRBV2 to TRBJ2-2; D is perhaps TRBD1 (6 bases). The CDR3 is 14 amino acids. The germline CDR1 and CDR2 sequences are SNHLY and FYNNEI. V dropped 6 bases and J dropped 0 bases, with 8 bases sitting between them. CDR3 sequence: CASSRQANTGELFF. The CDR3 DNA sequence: TGTGCCAGCAGCCGACAGGCGAACACCGGGGAGCTGTTTTTT.

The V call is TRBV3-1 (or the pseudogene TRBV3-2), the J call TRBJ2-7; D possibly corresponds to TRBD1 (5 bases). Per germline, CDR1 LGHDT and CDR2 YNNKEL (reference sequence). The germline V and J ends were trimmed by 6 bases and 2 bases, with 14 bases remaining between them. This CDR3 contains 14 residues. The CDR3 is CASSGEGVPYEQYF. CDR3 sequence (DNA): TGTGCCAGCAGTGGGGAAGGGGTGCCCTACGAGCAGTACTTC.

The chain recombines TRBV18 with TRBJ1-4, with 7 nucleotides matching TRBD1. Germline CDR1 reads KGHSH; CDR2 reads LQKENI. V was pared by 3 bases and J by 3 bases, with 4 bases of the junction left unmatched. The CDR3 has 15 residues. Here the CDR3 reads CASSPSTGSNEKLFF. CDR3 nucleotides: TGTGCCAGCTCACCCTCGACAGGGTCTAATGAAAAACTGTTTTTT.

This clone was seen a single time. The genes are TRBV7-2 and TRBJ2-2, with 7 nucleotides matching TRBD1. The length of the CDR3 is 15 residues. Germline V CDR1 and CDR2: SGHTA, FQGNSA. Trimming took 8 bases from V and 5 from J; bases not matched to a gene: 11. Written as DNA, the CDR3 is TGTGCCAGCGGTAGGCAGGGGGTCCGAACCGGGGAGCTGTTTTTT. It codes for CASGRQGVRTGELFF.

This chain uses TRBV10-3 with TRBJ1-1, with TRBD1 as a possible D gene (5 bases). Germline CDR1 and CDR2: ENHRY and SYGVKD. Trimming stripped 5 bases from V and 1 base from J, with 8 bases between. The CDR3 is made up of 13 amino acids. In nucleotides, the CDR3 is TGTGCCATCAGTTCTACAGGGAACACTGAAGCTTTCTTT. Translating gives CAISSTGNTEAFF.

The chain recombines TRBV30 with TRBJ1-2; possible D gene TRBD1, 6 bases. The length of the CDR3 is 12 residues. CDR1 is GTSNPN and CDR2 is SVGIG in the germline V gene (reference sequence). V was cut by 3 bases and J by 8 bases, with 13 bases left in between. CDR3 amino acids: CAWRFRGRGYTF. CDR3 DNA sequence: TGTGCCTGGAGATTCAGGGGAAGAGGCTACACCTTC.

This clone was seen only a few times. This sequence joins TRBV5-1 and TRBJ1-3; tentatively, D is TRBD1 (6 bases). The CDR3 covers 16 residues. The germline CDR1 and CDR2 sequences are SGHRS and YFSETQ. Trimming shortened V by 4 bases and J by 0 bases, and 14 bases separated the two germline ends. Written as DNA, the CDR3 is TGCGCCAGCAGCGAGGACGGACAGATCTCTGGAAACACCATATATTTT. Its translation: CASSEDGQISGNTIYF.

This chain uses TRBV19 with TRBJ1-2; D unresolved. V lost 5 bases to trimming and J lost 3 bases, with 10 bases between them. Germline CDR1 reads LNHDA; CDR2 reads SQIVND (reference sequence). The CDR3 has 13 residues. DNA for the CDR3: TGTGCCAGTAGTTCAGACGGGTACTATGGCTACACCTTC. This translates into CASSSDGYYGYTF.

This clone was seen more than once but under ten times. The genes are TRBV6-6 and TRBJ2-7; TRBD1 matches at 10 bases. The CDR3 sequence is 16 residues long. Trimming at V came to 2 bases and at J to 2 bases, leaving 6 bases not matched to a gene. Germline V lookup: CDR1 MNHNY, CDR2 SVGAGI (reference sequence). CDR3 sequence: CASSYGQGVITYEQYF. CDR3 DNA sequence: TGTGCCAGCAGTTACGGACAGGGGGTAATTACCTACGAGCAGTACTTC.

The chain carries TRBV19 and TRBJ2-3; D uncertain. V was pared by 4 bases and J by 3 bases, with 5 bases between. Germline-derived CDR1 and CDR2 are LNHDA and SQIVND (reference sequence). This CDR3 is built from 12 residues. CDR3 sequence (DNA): TGTGCCAGTAGTACTAAAACAGATACGCAGTATTTT. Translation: CASSTKTDTQYF.

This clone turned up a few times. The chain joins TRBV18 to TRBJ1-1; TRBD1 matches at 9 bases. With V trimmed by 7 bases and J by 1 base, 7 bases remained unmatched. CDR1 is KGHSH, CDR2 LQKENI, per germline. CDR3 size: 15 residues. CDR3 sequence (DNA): TGTGCCAGCTTCTCGGACAGGGGCGCGAACACTGAAGCTTTCTTT. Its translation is CASFSDRGANTEAFF. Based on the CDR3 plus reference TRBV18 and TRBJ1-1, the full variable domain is NAGVMQNPRHLVRRRGQEARLRCSPMKGHSHVYWYRQLPEEGLKFMVYLQKENIIDESGMPKERFSAEFPKEGPSILRIQQVVRGDSAAYFCASFSDRGANTEAFFGQGTRLTVV.

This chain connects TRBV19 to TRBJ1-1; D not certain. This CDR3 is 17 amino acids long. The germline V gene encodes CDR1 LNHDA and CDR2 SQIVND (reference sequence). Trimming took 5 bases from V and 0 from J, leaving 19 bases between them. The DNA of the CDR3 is TGTGCCAGTAGTTCATATAGCCTCGGGAATTTGAACACTGAAGCTTTCTTT. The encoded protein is CASSSYSLGNLNTEAFF. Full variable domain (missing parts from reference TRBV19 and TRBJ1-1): DGGITQSPKYLFRKEGQNVTLSCEQNLNHDAMYWYRQDPGQGLRLIYYSQIVNDFQKGDIAEGYSVSREKKESFPLTVTSAQKNPTAFYLCASSSYSLGNLNTEAFFGQGTRLTVV.

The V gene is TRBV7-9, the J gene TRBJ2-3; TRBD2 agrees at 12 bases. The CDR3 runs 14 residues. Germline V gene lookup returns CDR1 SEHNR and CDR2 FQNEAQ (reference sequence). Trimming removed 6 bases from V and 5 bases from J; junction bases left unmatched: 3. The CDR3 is CASSLAGGKDTQYF. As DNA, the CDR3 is TGTGCCAGCAGTCTAGCGGGGGGGAAAGATACGCAGTATTTT. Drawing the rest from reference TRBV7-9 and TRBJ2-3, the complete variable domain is DTGVSQNPRHKITKRGQNVTFRCDPISEHNRLYWYRQTLGQGPEFLTYFQNEAQLEKSRLLSDRFSAERPKGSFSTLEIQRTEQGDSAMYLCASSLAGGKDTQYFGPGTRLTVL.

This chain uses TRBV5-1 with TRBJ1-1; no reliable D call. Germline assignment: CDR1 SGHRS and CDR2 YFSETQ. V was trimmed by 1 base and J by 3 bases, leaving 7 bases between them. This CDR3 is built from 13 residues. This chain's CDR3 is CASSLIADTEAFF. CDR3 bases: TGCGCCAGCAGCTTGATTGCGGACACTGAAGCTTTCTTT.

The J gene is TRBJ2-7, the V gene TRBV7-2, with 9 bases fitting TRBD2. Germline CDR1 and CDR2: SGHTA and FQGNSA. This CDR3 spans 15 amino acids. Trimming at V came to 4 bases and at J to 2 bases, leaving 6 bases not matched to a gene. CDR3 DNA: TGTGCCAGCAGCTCGGTCGCGGGGGGGGCCTACGAGCAGTACTTC. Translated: CASSSVAGGAYEQYF.